The rows below give T cell receptor beta chains drawn from one sample of a study of vaccination and CD4 T cells after COVID-19. TCRdb independently ran MiXCR on the PCR reads; one entry per CDR3 protein. This sample carries 15,000 to 20,000 distinct CDR3 sequences, roughly three fifths of them seen once, and the ten largest clones take 8.5% to 9.5%. These receptors' targets are unknown. Input material: CD4+ T cells from blood, cultured in vitro. The receptors here all came from a human donor who had recovered from COVID-19. CDR3s include the opening cysteine and the closing phenylalanine or tryptophan. The D gene is left open where the match is weak. A row's size may be missing; if present it is once, few, many or a size class.

D	V	size	J	DNA	CDR3
.	TRBV7-2	few	TRBJ1-2	TGTGCCAGCAGCCCCCTCCAGGGCGGGCCATATGGCTACACCTTC	CASSPLQGGPYGYTF
TRBD1	TRBV12-3/TRBV12-4	.	TRBJ1-2	TGTGCCAGCAGTCAGGGGACAGGGAGTGGCTACACCTTC	CASSQGTGSGYTF
.	TRBV15	medium-sized	TRBJ1-5	TGTGCCACCAGCAGAGTTTATTACGGCGAGGCGCCCCAGCATTTT	CATSRVYYGEAPQHF
.	TRBV7-3	.	TRBJ2-3	TGTGCCAGCAGTCTCGGGGGGCACTTCACAGATACGCAGTATTTT	CASSLGGHFTDTQYF
.	TRBV12-3/TRBV12-4	few	TRBJ2-5	TGTGCCAGCACCACCGGGGAGACCCAGTACTTC	CASTTGETQYF
.	TRBV10-3	.	TRBJ2-2	TGTGCCATCAGTGAGCCCAGGCTTAGTCGGTCGACTGGAGGCGGGGAGCTGTTTTTT	CAISEPRLSRSTGGGELFF
.	TRBV28	.	TRBJ2-7	TGTGCCAGCTGCGGCAGGGAATACGAGCAGTACTTC	CASCGREYEQYF
TRBD2	TRBV4-3	.	TRBJ2-1	TGCGCCAGCAGCCAAGATTCGCGTGGACTAGCGGGATATGAAAATGAGCAGTTCTTC	CASSQDSRGLAGYENEQFF
.	TRBV30	.	TRBJ1-2	TGTGCCTGGAGCCGCGCCTATGGCTACACCTTC	CAWSRAYGYTF
.	TRBV4-1	.	TRBJ1-5	TGCGCCAGCAGCCAAGGGACATTCAATCAGCCCCAGCATTTT	CASSQGTFNQPQHF
.	TRBV7-3	.	TRBJ1-6	TGTGCCAGCAGCTCCCTCCCCGAGGGATCACCCCTCCACTTT	CASSSLPEGSPLHF
.	TRBV24-1	few	TRBJ2-2	TGTGCCACCAGTGACCCTCGGGGAACGAACACCGGGGAGCTGTTTTTT	CATSDPRGTNTGELFF
.	TRBV3-1	once	TRBJ2-3	TGTGCCAGCAGTCTCTCCCTAGCGTGGCCGCAGTATTTT	CASSLSLAWPQYF
.	TRBV7-9	.	TRBJ1-1	TGTGCCAGCAGCTTAGAGCTAAATGAAGCTTTCTTT	CASSLELNEAFF
.	TRBV20-1	.	TRBJ1-1	TGCAGTGCTAGAGACAGAATCATGTGGAACACTGAAGCTTTCTTT	CSARDRIMWNTEAFF
TRBD1	TRBV7-2	.	TRBJ1-2	TGTGCCAGCAGCCTTTACCGACAGGGGGCGGGGGGCTACACCTTC	CASSLYRQGAGGYTF
TRBD2	TRBV20-1	.	TRBJ2-3	TGCAGTGCTAGAAACCGCGGGAGGAACACAGATACGCAGTATTTT	CSARNRGRNTDTQYF
.	TRBV2	few	TRBJ2-3	TGTGCCAGCAGAGATGGATGGGATACGCAGTATTTT	CASRDGWDTQYF
.	TRBV19	.	TRBJ1-5	TGTGCCAGTAGTATAGATCCGACAGCGCAGCCCCAGCATTTT	CASSIDPTAQPQHF
TRBD2	TRBV24-1	.	TRBJ2-1	TGTGCCACCAGTGATTTGAACCTAGCGGGAGGCAATGAGCAGTTCTTC	CATSDLNLAGGNEQFF
TRBD1	TRBV19	few	TRBJ2-4	TGTGCCAGTAGTAAAGGGACAGGGGTGAACATTCAGTACTTC	CASSKGTGVNIQYF